This T cell receptor (beta chain) derives from a study of lung T cells in sarcoidosis with Löfgren's syndrome. Study information: Sarcoidosis features CD4+ T cell accumulation in bronchoalveolar lavage fluid. Löfgren's syndrome patients were the main repertoire analysis focus. Whole-study findings and limits: In alpha-beta pairs, TRAV12-1 favored TRBV2, and their CDR3s were homologous. Löfgren's syndrome patients reportedly showed greatest TRAV12-1 and TRBV2 expansion versus controls.

TCRdb processed the reads anew with MiXCR; each CDR3 protein has one entry. This table holds more than 50,000 distinct CDR3 sequences, less than 25% found once. This clonotype is termed medium-sized. The antigen remains undetermined. There are 12 residues in the CDR3. The germline gives CDR1 MNHNS, CDR2 SASEGT. The chain links TRBV6-1 to TRBJ2-7, with D hard to call. The sequenced sample consisted of CD4+ T cells from PBMCs. This clonotype originated in a human donor with sarcoidosis (Löfgren's syndrome or another form), or a control subject (not recorded which). CDR3 DNA sequence: TGTGCCAGCAGGGAAGGGAAGGCCGAGCAGTACGTC. Translation gives CASREGKAEQYV.